A selection of T cell receptor beta chains follows, all from one sample in a study of CD8+CD57+ T cells in acquired aplastic anemia. TCRdb analysed the reads with MiXCR anew, one entry per CDR3 protein. The repertoire holds 100,000 to 150,000 distinct CDR3 sequences, with roughly 50% as singletons. What was sequenced was sorted CD4+, CD8+, or CD8+CD57+ T cells (not recorded which) from PBMCs. The receptors shown here come from a human donor in good health, serving as a control. CDR3s include the opening cysteine and the closing phenylalanine or tryptophan. The D gene is left open where the match is weak. A clone size is listed for some rows: how often the clone was seen (once, few, many), or a class if it is expanded.

V	size	length	J	D	CDR3	DNA
TRBV7-2	NA	14	TRBJ2-5	NA	CASSPQGEGPTQYF	TGTGCCAGCAGCCCGCAGGGTGAAGGTCCGACCCAGTACTTC
TRBV19	NA	14	TRBJ1-5	TRBD1	CASTNQGANQPQHF	TGTGCCAGTACTAACCAGGGGGCCAATCAGCCCCAGCATTTT
TRBV29-1	NA	12	TRBJ1-2	TRBD1	CSVEGTGHGYTF	TGCAGCGTTGAAGGGACAGGGCATGGCTACACCTTC
TRBV7-9	NA	14	TRBJ1-6	NA	CASSESAYNSPLHF	TGTGCCAGCTCAGAATCTGCCTATAATTCACCCCTCCACTTT
TRBV20-1	NA	16	TRBJ2-3	TRBD1	CSARDWATGDIDTQYF	TGCAGTGCTAGAGATTGGGCGACAGGGGATATAGATACGCAGTATTTT
TRBV10-2	NA	11	TRBJ2-3	NA	CASTDPDTQYF	TGCGCCAGCACAGACCCAGATACGCAGTATTTT
TRBV9	NA	18	TRBJ2-6	NA	CASSVMTGTISGANVLTF	TGTGCCAGCAGCGTCATGACGGGAACCATCTCTGGGGCCAACGTCCTGACTTTC
TRBV20-1	NA	12	TRBJ2-5	TRBD2	CSARTAGETQYF	TGCAGTGCTAGGACAGCGGGGGAGACCCAGTACTTC
TRBV6-2/TRBV6-3	NA	19	TRBJ1-2	TRBD1	CASSYWGPAGQGLYGDYTF	TGTGCCAGCAGTTACTGGGGCCCAGCGGGACAGGGTTTATACGGTGACTACACCTTC
TRBV10-3	few	11	TRBJ2-1	NA	CAIRRGNEQFF	TGTGCCATCCGCAGGGGCAATGAGCAGTTCTTC
TRBV6-2/TRBV6-3	NA	14	TRBJ1-2	NA	CASTEGIVGYGYTF	TGTGCCAGCACGGAGGGCATAGTGGGATATGGCTACACCTTC
TRBV12-3/TRBV12-4	few	13	TRBJ1-6	NA	CASSFGGLSPLHF	TGTGCCAGCAGTTTTGGAGGGTTATCACCCCTCCACTTT
TRBV16	once	14	TRBJ1-6	NA	CASSPTSRSSPLRF	TGTGCCAGCAGCCCAACGTCGCGTTCTTCACCCCTCCGCTTT
TRBV10-3	NA	15	TRBJ1-5	NA	CAISGTTGVEQPQHF	TGTGCCATCAGTGGCACAACAGGAGTCGAGCAGCCCCAGCATTTT
TRBV6-1	few	15	TRBJ2-1	TRBD2	CASTLRGGGSYEQFF	TGTGCCAGCACCCTGCGGGGCGGGGGGAGCTATGAGCAGTTCTTC